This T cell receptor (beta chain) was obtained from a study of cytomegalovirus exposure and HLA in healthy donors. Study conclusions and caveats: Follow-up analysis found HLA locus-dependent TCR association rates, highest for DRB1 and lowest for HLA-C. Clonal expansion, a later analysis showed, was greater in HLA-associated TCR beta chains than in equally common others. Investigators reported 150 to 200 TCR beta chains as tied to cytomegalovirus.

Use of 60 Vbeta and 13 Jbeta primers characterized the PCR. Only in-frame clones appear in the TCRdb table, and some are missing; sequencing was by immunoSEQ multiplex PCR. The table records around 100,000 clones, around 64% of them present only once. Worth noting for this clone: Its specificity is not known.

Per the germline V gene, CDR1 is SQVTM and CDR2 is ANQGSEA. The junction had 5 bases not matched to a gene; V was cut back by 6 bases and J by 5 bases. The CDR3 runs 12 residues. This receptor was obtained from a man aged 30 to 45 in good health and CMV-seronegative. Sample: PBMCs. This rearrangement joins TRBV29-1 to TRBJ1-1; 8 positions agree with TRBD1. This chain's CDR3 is CSVSQGGTEAFF. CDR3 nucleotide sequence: TGCAGCGTCTCACAGGGGGGAACTGAAGCTTTCTTT.